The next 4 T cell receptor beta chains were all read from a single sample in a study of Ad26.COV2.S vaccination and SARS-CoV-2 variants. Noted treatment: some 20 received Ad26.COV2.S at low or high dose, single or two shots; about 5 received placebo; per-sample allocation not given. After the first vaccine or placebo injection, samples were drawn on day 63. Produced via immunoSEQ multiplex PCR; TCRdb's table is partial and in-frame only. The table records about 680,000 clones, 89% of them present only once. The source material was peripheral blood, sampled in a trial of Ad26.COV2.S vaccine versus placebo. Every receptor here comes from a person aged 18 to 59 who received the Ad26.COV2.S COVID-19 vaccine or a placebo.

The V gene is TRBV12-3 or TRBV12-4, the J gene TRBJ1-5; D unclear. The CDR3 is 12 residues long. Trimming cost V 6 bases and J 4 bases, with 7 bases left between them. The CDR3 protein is CASRTPNQPQHF. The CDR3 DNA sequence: TGTGCCAGCAGGACACCAAATCAGCCCCAGCATTTT.

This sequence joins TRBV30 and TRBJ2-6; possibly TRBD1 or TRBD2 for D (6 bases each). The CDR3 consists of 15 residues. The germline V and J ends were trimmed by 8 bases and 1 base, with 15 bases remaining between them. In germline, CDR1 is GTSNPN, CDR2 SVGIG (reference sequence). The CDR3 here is CATSRGLSGANVLTF. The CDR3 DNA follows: TGTGCCACATCCCGGGGGCTGTCTGGGGCCAACGTCCTGACTTTC.

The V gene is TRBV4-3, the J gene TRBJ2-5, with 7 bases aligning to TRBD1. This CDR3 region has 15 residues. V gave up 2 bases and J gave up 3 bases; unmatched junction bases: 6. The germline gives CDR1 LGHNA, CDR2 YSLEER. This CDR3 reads CASSQRDSSEETQYF. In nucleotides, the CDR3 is TGCGCCAGCAGCCAACGGGACAGCTCCGAAGAGACCCAGTACTTC.

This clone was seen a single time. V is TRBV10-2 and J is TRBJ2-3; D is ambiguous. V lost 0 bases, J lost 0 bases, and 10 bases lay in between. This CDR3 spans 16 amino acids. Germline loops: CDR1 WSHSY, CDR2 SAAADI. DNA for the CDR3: TGCGCCAGCAGTGAGTCGTTTGGGGTTAGCACAGATACGCAGTATTTT. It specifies CASSESFGVSTDTQYF.